Below are 7 T cell receptor beta chains sequenced from a single sample in a study of identical twins. TCRdb reprocessed the 5' RACE reads via MiXCR and lists one record per CDR3 protein. The sample lists 450,000 to 650,000 distinct CDR3 sequences; more than 9% were seen once. The same specimen was also included in a second study, on yellow fever vaccine responses in identical twins.

Material: PBMCs. The source of these receptors is a woman aged 18 to 35 in good health.

Only a few counts were recorded for this clonotype. The chain uses TRBV5-1 and TRBJ2-5; D unresolved. Germline-derived CDR1 and CDR2 are SGHRS and YFSETQ. Trimming shortened V by 0 bases and J by 5 bases, and 11 bases separated the two germline ends. This CDR3 has 14 residues. The CDR3 bases are TGCGCCAGCAGCTTGGGGGTAGCTGGGGAGACCCAGTACTTC. It encodes CASSLGVAGETQYF. Full variable domain (outside the CDR3, taken from reference TRBV5-1 and TRBJ2-5): KAGVTQTPRYLIKTRGQQVTLSCSPISGHRSVSWYQQTPGQGLQFLFEYFSETQRNKGNFPGRFSGRQFSNSRSEMNVSTLELGDSALYLCASSLGVAGETQYFGPGTRLLVL.

A few counts support this clonotype. The CDR3 DNA follows: TGCGCCAGCAGCCCTCGACAGAGGATCCACACCGGGGAGCTGTTTTTT. This sequence encodes CASSPRQRIHTGELFF. The chain couples TRBV5-1 to TRBJ2-2; D is possibly TRBD1 (5 bases). V was trimmed by 4 bases and J by 3 bases, leaving 16 bases between them. The CDR3 is 16 amino acids. The germline CDR1 and CDR2 sequences are SGHRS and YFSETQ.

In this sample, this clonotype turned up a few times. CDR3 sequence: CANQGGEQYF. DNA for the CDR3: TGTGCCAACCAGGGTGGCGAGCAGTACTTC. The rearrangement links TRBV10-3 to TRBJ2-7; tentatively, D is TRBD1 (5 bases). V was trimmed by 10 bases and J by 6 bases, leaving 10 bases between them. This CDR3 spans 10 amino acids. CDR1 is ENHRY, CDR2 SYGVKD, per germline.

In the case of this clonotype: The missing conserved phenylalanine or tryptophan at the end of this CDR3 makes a read error likely. J is TRBJ2-6 and V is TRBV3-1; D not resolved. CDR1 and CDR2 (germline): LGHDT, YNNKEL (reference sequence). There are 17 residues in the CDR3. Trimming stripped 0 bases from V and 0 bases from J, with 9 bases between. The CDR3 bases are TGTGCCAGCAGCCAAGATACACAATTCTCTGGGGCCAACGTCCTGACTTAC. Protein product: CASSQDTQFSGANVLTY.

This clonotype was recorded many times. V gene TRBV2 combines with J gene TRBJ2-2; TRBD1 aligns across 9 bases. The CDR3 is 14 amino acids. V shed 6 bases, J shed 3 bases, and the junction held 2 bases outside the gene matches. Germline assignment: CDR1 SNHLY and CDR2 FYNNEI. The CDR3 region is CASSGQGYTGELFF. The CDR3 DNA follows: TGTGCCAGCAGCGGACAGGGGTACACCGGGGAGCTGTTTTTT.

Comments on this clonotype: Because it lacks the conserved phenylalanine or tryptophan at the end, this CDR3 is likely a read error. No DNA is shown, since the ends of the CDR3 on it are uncertain; the CDR3 is the one TCRdb lists. The chain joins TRBV15 to TRBJ2-5; the table calls TRBD1, which could not be checked here. Per the germline V gene, CDR1 is LNHNV and CDR2 is YYDKDF (reference sequence). The CDR3 sequence runs 11 residues, both termini included. The CDR3: CATSRIDRITE.

This clonotype appeared a few times. The chain is built from TRBV5-6 and TRBJ2-3, with 10 nucleotides matching TRBD2. From germline, CDR1 is SGHDT and CDR2 YYEEEE. Germline trimming cut 4 bases from V and 4 bases from J; bases unmatched to any gene: 9. The CDR3 runs 16 residues. CDR3: CASSPTGSGRSDTQYF. The DNA for the CDR3 is TGTGCCAGCAGCCCTACGGGTAGCGGGAGGTCAGATACGCAGTATTTT.